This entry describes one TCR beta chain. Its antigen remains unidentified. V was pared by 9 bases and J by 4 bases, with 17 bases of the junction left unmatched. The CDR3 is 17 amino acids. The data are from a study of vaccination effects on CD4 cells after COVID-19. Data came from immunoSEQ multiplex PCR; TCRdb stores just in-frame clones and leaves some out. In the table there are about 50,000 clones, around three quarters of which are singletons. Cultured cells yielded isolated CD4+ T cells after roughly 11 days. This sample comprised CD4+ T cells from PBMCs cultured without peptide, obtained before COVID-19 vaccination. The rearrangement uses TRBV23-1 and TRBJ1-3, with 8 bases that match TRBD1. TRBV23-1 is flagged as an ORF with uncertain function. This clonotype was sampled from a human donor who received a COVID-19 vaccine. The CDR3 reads CARLHTPGQVEGNTIYF. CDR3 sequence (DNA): TGCGCCAGGCTCCACACACCGGGACAGGTGGAAGGAAACACCATATATTTT.